This entry concerns a single T cell receptor (beta chain). Its antigen is not known. The data derive from a study of cytomegalovirus exposure and HLA in healthy donors. CDR1 and CDR2 from the germline V gene are SQVTM and ANQGSEA. V was pared by 0 bases and J by 0 bases, with 13 bases between. This CDR3 comprises 16 residues. General study findings and limits: In a later analysis, V- and J-gene trimming of beta chains associated with a DCLRE1C missense variant, replicated independently. A later analysis found common viral pathogens apparently linked to several of the most significant clusters.

Vbeta (60) and Jbeta (13) primers were used in the PCR. Generated by immunoSEQ multiplex PCR, the TCRdb table keeps only in-frame clones and is missing some. The sample yields under 150,000 clones, 63% seen once. Input material: PBMCs. The source of this sequence is a man between 40 and 49 years old in good health and CMV-seropositive. The chain joins TRBV29-1 to TRBJ2-3; maybe TRBD1 (5 bases). The CDR3 region has the DNA TGCAGCGTTGAAGATCAGATTACAGGTAGCACAGATACGCAGTATTTT. Amino acid sequence: CSVEDQITGSTDTQYF.